The text below deals with one TCR beta chain. CD45RO-negative, CCR7-selected cells formed the naive CD8 fraction, which excluded terminally differentiated effector memory CD45RA+ cells. The record originates from a study of shared clonotypes between healthy human individuals. The V end lost 4 bases, the J end lost 1 base, and 6 bases lay between the germline ends. Germline V lookup: CDR1 SGHTS, CDR2 YDEGEE. This CDR3 spans 12 amino acids. TCRdb's copy holds only in-frame clones and misses some; the assay was immunoSEQ multiplex PCR. The sample lists around 1,900,000 clones; just over 90% were seen once.

This receptor was obtained from a man younger than 30 in good health. Some clones in this sample may be carry-over from other donors' samples. The rearrangement links TRBV5-8 to TRBJ2-7, with D unresolved. The sequenced sample consisted of naive CD8+ T cells from PBMCs. The CDR3 DNA follows: TGTGCCAGCAGCAAAAGATCCTACGAGCAGTACTTC. Translated, it gives CASSKRSYEQYF.